This note documents a single T cell receptor (beta chain) sequence. The antigen remains undetermined. Other DNA sequences in the same sample also yield this CDR3. The time point here: week 23, last vaccination. Doses consisted of 300 ug of mutant IDH1 20-mer peptide each, paired with topical imiquimod. The repertoire was sequenced with immunoSEQ multiplex PCR; TCRdb's copy has only in-frame clones and lacks some. The sample lists around 40,000 clones, roughly 80% occurring once. This sample was taken from a study of a mutant IDH1 vaccine in newly diagnosed glioma. Germline CDR1 reads SGHTA; CDR2 reads FQGNSA. This CDR3 is 14 amino acids long. The V end was cut by 5 bases, the J end by 0 bases, with 11 bases between.

The clonotype originates from a man aged 45-65 years with glioma. V and J are TRBV7-2 and TRBJ2-7; the D call may be TRBD1 or TRBD2 (5 bases each). This specimen consisted of PBMCs, obtained from a glioma patient whose treatment included an IDH1 peptide vaccine. CDR3 nucleotide sequence: TGTGCCAGCAGCCCCCGGGGCGCCTCCTACGAGCAGTACTTC. Translating it yields CASSPRGASYEQYF.